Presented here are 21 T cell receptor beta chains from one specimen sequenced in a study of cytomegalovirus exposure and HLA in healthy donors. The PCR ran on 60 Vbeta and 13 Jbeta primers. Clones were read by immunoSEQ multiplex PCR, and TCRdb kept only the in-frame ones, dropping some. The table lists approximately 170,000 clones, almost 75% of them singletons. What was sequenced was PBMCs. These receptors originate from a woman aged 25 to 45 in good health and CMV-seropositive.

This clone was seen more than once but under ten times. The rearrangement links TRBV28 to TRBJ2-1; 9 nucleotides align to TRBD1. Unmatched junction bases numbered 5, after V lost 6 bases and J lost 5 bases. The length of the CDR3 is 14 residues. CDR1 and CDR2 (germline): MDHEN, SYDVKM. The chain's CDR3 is CASSQRTGDNEQFF. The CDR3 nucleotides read TGTGCCAGCAGCCAAAGGACAGGGGACAATGAGCAGTTCTTC. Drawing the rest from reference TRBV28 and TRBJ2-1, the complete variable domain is DVKVTQSSRYLVKRTGEKVFLECVQDMDHENMFWYRQDPGLGLRLIYFSYDVKMKEKGDIPEGYSVSREKKERFSLILESASTNQTSMYLCASSQRTGDNEQFFGPGTRLTVL.

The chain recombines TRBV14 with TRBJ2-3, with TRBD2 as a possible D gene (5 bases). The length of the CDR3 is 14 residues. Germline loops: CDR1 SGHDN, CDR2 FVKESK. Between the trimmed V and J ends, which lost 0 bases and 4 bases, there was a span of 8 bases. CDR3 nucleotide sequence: TGTGCCAGCAGCCAAGATCGGGGTCCAGATACGCAGTATTTT. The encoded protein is CASSQDRGPDTQYF.

The CDR3 here is CTSSPLAASYEQYF. The DNA of the CDR3 is TGCACCAGCAGCCCTCTAGCGGCCTCCTACGAGCAGTACTTC. The chain has TRBV1 and TRBJ2-7; the table's D call, TRBD2, has no DNA check behind it. TRBV1 is a recognized pseudogene. The CDR3 loop spans 14 amino acids.

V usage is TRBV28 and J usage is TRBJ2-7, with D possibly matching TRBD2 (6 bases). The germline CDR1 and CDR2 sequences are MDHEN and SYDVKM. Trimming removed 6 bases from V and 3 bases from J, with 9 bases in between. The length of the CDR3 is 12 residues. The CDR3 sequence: CASSIGSYEQYF. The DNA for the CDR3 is TGTGCCAGCAGCATCGGGAGCTACGAGCAGTACTTC.

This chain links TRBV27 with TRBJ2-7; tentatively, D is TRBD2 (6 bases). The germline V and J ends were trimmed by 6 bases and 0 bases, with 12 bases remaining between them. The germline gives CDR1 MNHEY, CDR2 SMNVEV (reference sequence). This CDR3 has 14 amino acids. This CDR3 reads CASSTGTYSYEQYF. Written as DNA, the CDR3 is TGTGCCAGCAGCACCGGGACTTACTCCTACGAGCAGTACTTC.

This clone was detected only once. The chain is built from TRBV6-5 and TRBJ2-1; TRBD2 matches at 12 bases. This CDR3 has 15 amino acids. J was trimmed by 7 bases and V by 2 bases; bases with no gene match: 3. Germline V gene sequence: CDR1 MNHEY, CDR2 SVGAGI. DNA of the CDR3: TGTGCCAGCAGTTACGAGGGACTAGCGGGTAATGAGCAGTTCTTC. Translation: CASSYEGLAGNEQFF.

CDR3 region: CASSAGDTGTDTQYF. CDR3 nucleotide sequence: TGTGCCAGCAGCGCAGGCGACACCGGCACAGATACGCAGTATTTT. The chain uses TRBV9 and TRBJ2-3, with D uncertain. This CDR3 comprises 15 residues. Germline assignment: CDR1 SGDLS and CDR2 YYNGEE. The V end was cut by 3 bases, the J end by 1 base, with 12 bases between.

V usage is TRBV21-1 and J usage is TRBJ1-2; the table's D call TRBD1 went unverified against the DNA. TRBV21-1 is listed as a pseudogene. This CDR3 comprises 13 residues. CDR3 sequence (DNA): TGTGCCAGCAGCAAAGTTGACAGGGATGGCTACACCTTC. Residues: CASSKVDRDGYTF.

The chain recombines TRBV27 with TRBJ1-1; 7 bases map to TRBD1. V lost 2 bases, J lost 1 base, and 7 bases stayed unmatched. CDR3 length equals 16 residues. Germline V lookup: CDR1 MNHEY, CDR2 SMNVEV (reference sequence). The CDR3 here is CASSLQGEVKNTEAFF. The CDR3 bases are TGTGCCAGCAGTTTACAGGGGGAAGTGAAGAACACTGAAGCTTTCTTT.

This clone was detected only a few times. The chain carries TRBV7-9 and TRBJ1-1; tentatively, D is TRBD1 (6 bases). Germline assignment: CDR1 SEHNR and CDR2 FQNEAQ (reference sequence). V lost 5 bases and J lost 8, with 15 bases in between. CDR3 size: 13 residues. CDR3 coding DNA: TGTGCCAGCAGCCCGCTACAGGGTACGGAAGCTTTCTTT. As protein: CASSPLQGTEAFF.

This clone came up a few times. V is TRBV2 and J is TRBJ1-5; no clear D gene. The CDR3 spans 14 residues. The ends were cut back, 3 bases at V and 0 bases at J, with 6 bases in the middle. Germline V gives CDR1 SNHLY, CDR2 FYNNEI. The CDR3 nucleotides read TGTGCCAGCAGTGACACCTATAGCAATCAGCCCCAGCATTTT. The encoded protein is CASSDTYSNQPQHF. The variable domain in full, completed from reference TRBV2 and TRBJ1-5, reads EPEVTQTPSHQVTQMGQEVILRCVPISNHLYFYWYRQILGQKVEFLVSFYNNEISEKSEIFDDQFSVERPDGSNFTLKIRSTKLEDSAMYFCASSDTYSNQPQHFGDGTRLSIL.

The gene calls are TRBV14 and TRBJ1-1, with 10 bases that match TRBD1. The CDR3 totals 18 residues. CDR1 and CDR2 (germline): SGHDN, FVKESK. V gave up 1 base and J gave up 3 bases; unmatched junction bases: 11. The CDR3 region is CASSQGFRGQGSYTEAFF. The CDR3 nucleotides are TGTGCCAGCAGCCAAGGCTTCCGGGGACAGGGGTCCTACACTGAAGCTTTCTTT.

In DNA, the CDR3 is TGTGCCAGCAGCTTGGCCGGGGTTGGGGAAAAACTGTTTTTT. Translation gives CASSLAGVGEKLFF. The V and J genes are TRBV5-4 and TRBJ1-4; D not resolved. Trimming took off 0 bases at V and 8 bases at J, with 11 bases between the two ends. CDR3 size: 14 residues. Germline assignment: CDR1 SGHNT and CDR2 YYREEE (reference sequence).

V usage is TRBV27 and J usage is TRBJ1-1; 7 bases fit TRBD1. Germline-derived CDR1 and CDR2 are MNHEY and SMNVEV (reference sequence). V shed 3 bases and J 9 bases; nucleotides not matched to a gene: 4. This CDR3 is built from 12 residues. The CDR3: CASSFRGQKAFF. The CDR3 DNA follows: TGTGCCAGCAGTTTCCGGGGACAGAAAGCTTTCTTT.

DNA of the CDR3: TGTGCCAGCAGCTTAGCGGGGGCGTACGAGCAGTACTTC. It yields the protein CASSLAGAYEQYF. The V gene is TRBV7-9, the J gene TRBJ2-7; D is perhaps TRBD1 (6 bases). Trimming pared 0 bases from V and 4 bases from J, leaving 7 bases between. Germline CDR1 SEHNR, CDR2 FQNEAQ (reference sequence). This CDR3 has 13 residues.

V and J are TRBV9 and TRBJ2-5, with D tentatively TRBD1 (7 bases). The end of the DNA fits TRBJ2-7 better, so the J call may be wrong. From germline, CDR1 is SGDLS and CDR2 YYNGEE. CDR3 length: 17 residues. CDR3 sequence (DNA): TGTGCCAGCAGAGCCAGGAGGGGGCGTCACGTACATCCCGAGCAGTACTTC. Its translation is CASRARRGRHVHPEQYF.

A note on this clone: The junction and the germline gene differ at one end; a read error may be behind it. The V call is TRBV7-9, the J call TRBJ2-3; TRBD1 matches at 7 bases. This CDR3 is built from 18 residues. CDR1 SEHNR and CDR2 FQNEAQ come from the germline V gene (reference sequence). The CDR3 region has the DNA TGTTCCAGCAGCTTAGGCCAGATCCGGGACAGATTAACAGATACGCAGTATTTT. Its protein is CSSSLGQIRDRLTDTQYF.

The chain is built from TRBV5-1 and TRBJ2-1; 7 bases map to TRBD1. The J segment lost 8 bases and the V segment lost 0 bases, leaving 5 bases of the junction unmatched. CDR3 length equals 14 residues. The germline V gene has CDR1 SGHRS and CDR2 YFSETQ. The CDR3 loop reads CASSLGDSGDEQFF. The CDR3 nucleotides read TGCGCCAGCAGCTTGGGGGACAGTGGCGATGAGCAGTTCTTC.

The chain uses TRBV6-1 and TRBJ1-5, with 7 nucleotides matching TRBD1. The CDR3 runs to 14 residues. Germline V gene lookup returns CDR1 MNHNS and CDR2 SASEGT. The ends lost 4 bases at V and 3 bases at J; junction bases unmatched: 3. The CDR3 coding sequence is TGTGCCAGCAGTGGGACAGGACCCAATCAGCCCCAGCATTTT. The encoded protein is CASSGTGPNQPQHF.

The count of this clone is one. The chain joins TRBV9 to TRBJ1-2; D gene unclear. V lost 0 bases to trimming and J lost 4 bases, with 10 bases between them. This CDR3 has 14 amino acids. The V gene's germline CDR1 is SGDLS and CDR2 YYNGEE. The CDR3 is CASSVGSQTYGYTF. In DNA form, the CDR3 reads TGTGCCAGCAGCGTAGGGAGTCAGACCTATGGCTACACCTTC.

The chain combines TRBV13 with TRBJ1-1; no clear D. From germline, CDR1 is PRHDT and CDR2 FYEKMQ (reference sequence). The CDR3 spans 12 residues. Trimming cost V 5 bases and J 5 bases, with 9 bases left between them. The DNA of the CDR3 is TGTGCCAGCAGCGATTATCGGACTGAAGCTTTCTTT. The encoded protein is CASSDYRTEAFF.